The source of this TCR beta chain is a study of STAT3 mutations in large granular lymphocyte leukemia. Study-level findings and limits: After therapy, 6 of 18 patients switched clonotypes, all new clones STAT3 wild type. Every T-LGLL patient had at least one immunodominant TCRbeta clonotype. Suggested: STAT3 mutation was not the ancestral event for these clonal expansions.

Generated by immunoSEQ multiplex PCR, the TCRdb table keeps only in-frame clones and is missing some. The sample carries around 26,000 clones, about 95% recorded once. Details on this clone: The antigen remains undetermined.

The CDR3 has 13 residues. V trimming: 10 bases; J trimming: 5 bases; junction bases outside the gene matches: 8. CDR1 and CDR2 from the germline V gene are MNHNS and SASEGT. The source material was peripheral blood mononuclear cells. The genes are TRBV6-1 and TRBJ2-7, with TRBD1 matching 10 bases. This clonotype originated in a man between 35 and 55 years old with T-cell large granular lymphocyte leukemia. Some clones in this sample may be carry-over from other donors' samples. CDR3 sequence reads: CATTRDRGHEQYF. CDR3 bases: TGTGCCACCACGAGGGACAGGGGCCACGAGCAGTACTTC.